This is a list of T cell receptor beta chains from one sample in a study of CD8+ T cells in alopecia areata. Profiled with immunoSEQ multiplex PCR; TCRdb holds only in-frame clones, not every one. The data show approximately 180,000 clones, 67% seen once. The starting material was CD8+ T cells sorted from blood, obtained at week 0. These TCRs come from a human donor with alopecia areata. CDR3s include the opening cysteine and the closing phenylalanine or tryptophan. The D gene is left open where the match is weak. The size entry is marked missing in some rows and otherwise reads once, few, many or a size class.

d_gene,abundance,j_gene,v_gene,CDR3aa,CDR3nt
-,few,TRBJ2-5,TRBV7-9,CASSLRRGTREETQYF,TGTGCCAGCAGCCTACGACGGGGCACGCGAGAAGAGACCCAGTACTTC
-,-,TRBJ1-5,TRBV23-1,CASSKTGIHQPQHF,TGCGCCAGCAGCAAAACAGGGATCCATCAGCCCCAGCATTTT
-,few,TRBJ2-1,TRBV27,CASIAGDNEQFF,TGTGCCAGCATTGCAGGGGACAATGAGCAGTTCTTC
TRBD1,-,TRBJ2-5,TRBV6-6,CASSQGQGTQETQYF,TGTGCCAGCAGTCAAGGACAGGGAACACAAGAGACCCAGTACTTC
-,-,TRBJ2-1,TRBV6-1,CASSEATNSYNEQFF,TGTGCCAGCAGTGAAGCCACCAACTCCTACAATGAGCAGTTCTTC
-,-,TRBJ2-3,TRBV7-9,CASSSDGPSTDTQYF,TGTGCCAGCAGCTCCGACGGACCTAGCACAGATACGCAGTATTTT
TRBD2,-,TRBJ2-3,TRBV30,CAWSVTGGATDTQYF,TGTGCCTGGAGTGTAACCGGGGGGGCCACAGATACGCAGTATTTT
TRBD1,-,TRBJ2-7,TRBV4-2,CASSQSDRGYEQYF,TGTGCCAGCAGCCAGTCAGACAGGGGATACGAGCAGTACTTC
-,-,TRBJ2-3,TRBV14,CASSQVGGGTDTQYF,TGTGCCAGCAGCCAAGTCGGCGGGGGCACAGATACGCAGTATTTT
TRBD1,-,TRBJ2-3,TRBV5-1,CASSPWGQGGTDTQYF,TGCGCCAGCAGCCCCTGGGGACAGGGTGGAACAGATACGCAGTATTTT
-,-,TRBJ1-5,TRBV5-1,CASSLGGGSEPQHF,TGCGCCAGCAGCTTGGGTGGGGGGTCGGAGCCCCAGCATTTT
-,-,TRBJ2-7,TRBV13,CASSQDNNEQYF,TGTGCCAGCAGCCAGGACAACAACGAGCAGTACTTC
-,-,TRBJ1-5,TRBV2,CATIGAGDGNQPQHF,TGTGCCACCATTGGGGCCGGGGACGGTAATCAGCCCCAGCATTTT